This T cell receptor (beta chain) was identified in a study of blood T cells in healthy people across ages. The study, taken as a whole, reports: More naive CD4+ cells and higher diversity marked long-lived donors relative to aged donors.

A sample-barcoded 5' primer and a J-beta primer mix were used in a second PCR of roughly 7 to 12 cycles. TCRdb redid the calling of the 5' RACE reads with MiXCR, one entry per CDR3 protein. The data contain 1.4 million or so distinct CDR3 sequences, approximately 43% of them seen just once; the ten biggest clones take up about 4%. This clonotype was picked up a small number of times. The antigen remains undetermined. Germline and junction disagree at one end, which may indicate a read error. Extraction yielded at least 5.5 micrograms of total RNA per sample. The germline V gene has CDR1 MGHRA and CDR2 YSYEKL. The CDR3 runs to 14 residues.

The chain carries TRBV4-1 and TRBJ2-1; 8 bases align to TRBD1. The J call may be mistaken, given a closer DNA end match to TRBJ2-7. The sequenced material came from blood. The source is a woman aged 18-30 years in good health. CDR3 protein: CASSQVSGGDEQYF. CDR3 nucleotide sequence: TGCGCCAGTAGCCAAGTTTCAGGGGGCGACGAGCAGTACTTC.